Listed below are T cell receptor beta chains from one sample, sequenced in a study of blood T cell repertoires in COVID-19. Sequencing used immunoSEQ multiplex PCR; TCRdb keeps in-frame clones, though not all of them. This sample has roughly 240,000 clones, with 85% found just once. The material sequenced was PBMCs or T cells enriched from blood (not recorded which). Receptor source: a woman between 50 and 59 years old with acute COVID-19. CDR3s include the opening cysteine and the closing phenylalanine or tryptophan. A D gene is named only where the DNA matches it firmly. Size tells how often a clone was seen (once, few, many) or the class of an expanded clone, and some rows leave it out.

17	TRBJ2-5	TRBD2	TRBV3-1/TRBV3-2	.	TGTGCCAGCAAAGCAATGAAGGTGGGGACTAAACAAGAGACCCAGTACTTC	CASKAMKVGTKQETQYF
15	TRBJ2-2	.	TRBV29-1	.	TGCAGCGACGCTCACTCACGACACTTCACCGGGGAGCTGTTTTTT	CSDAHSRHFTGELFF
16	TRBJ2-1	TRBD1	TRBV4-1	.	TGCGCCAGCAGCTCGATGGGGACAGAAGCTTACAATGAGCAGTTCTTC	CASSSMGTEAYNEQFF
15	TRBJ1-2	TRBD1	TRBV7-2	.	TGTGCCAGCAGCCTGACAGGGGGACGGAACTATGGCTACACCTTC	CASSLTGGRNYGYTF
15	TRBJ2-2	.	TRBV4-2	.	TGTGCCAGCAGCCAAGATAGGCTAGTCCCCGGGGAGCTGTTTTTT	CASSQDRLVPGELFF
14	TRBJ2-1	.	TRBV7-2	.	TGTGCCAGCAGCTTTGGACTGGGGTTGAACGAGCAGTTCTTC	CASSFGLGLNEQFF
14	TRBJ1-2	.	TRBV6-5	.	TGTGCCAGCAGTTACTCCCGGGACAAATATGGCTACACCTTC	CASSYSRDKYGYTF
18	TRBJ1-4	.	TRBV7-2	.	TGTGCCAGCAGCTTACGCTTGGGGGCCAATACAACTAATGAAAAACTGTTTTTT	CASSLRLGANTTNEKLFF
11	TRBJ2-7	.	TRBV19	.	TGTGCAAGCGGGCTGATCTACGAGCAGTACTTC	CASGLIYEQYF
15	TRBJ1-4	.	TRBV19	once	TGTGCCAGTAGTGCCCAGGGTGGCCGAAATGAAAAACTGTTTTTT	CASSAQGGRNEKLFF
15	TRBJ2-3	.	TRBV6-2/TRBV6-3	.	TGTGCCAGCAGCCCTCCTTATCGGGGCACAGATACGCAGTATTTT	CASSPPYRGTDTQYF
13	TRBJ1-1	.	TRBV5-1	.	TGCGCCAGCACCTTCGGAGGGAACACTGAAGCTTTCTTT	CASTFGGNTEAFF
17	TRBJ1-1	TRBD1	TRBV7-8	.	TGTGCCAGCAAACTCTGGGCACAGGGGGCAGAGAACACTGAAGCTTTCTTT	CASKLWAQGAENTEAFF
12	TRBJ1-2	TRBD1	TRBV10-3	.	TGTGCCATCAGCGACAGGGAGTATGGCTACACCTTC	CAISDREYGYTF
12	TRBJ1-2	.	TRBV7-9	.	TGTGCCAGCAGCCCCCAGGGCGGAGGCTACACCTTC	CASSPQGGGYTF
15	TRBJ2-3	TRBD2	TRBV7-2	.	TGTGCCAGCAGCTACCAGCGGGGGGGAAGAGATACGCAGTATTTT	CASSYQRGGRDTQYF
15	TRBJ1-1	.	TRBV18	few	TGTGCCAGCTCACCACCGTCAGTTATGAACACTGAAGCTTTCTTT	CASSPPSVMNTEAFF
14	TRBJ2-7	TRBD2	TRBV30	.	TGTGCCTGGAGTGTGTTACTAGCGGGGGGCGAGCAGTACTTC	CAWSVLLAGGEQYF
13	TRBJ1-5	.	TRBV18	.	TGTGCCAGCTCACCTTCGGGGAATCAGCCCCAGCATTTT	CASSPSGNQPQHF
17	TRBJ2-7	TRBD2	TRBV2	.	TGTGCCAGCAGTGAACCCGGGGGGGGCCGTATCCCCTACGAGCAGTACTTC	CASSEPGGGRIPYEQYF
15	TRBJ1-3	TRBD1	TRBV19	.	TGTGCCAGCCGCCTGGGCAGGGGGACTGGAAACACCATATATTTT	CASRLGRGTGNTIYF
16	TRBJ2-5	.	TRBV13	.	TGTGCCAGCAGCTGGTCCATGGGGGGGCCCCAAGAGACCCAGTACTTC	CASSWSMGGPQETQYF
12	TRBJ1-1	.	TRBV9	few	TGTGCCAGCAGCGGAGGAGGCACTGAAGCTTTCTTT	CASSGGGTEAFF
15	TRBJ2-7	.	TRBV5-1	.	TGCGCCAGCAGCTTGGGGCCCGACAGTGTCTACGAGCAGTACTTC	CASSLGPDSVYEQYF
14	TRBJ1-2	.	TRBV29-1	.	TGCAGCGTTGAAGTCGCGGACATAAACTATGGCTACACCTTC	CSVEVADINYGYTF
15	TRBJ2-1	.	TRBV5-1	.	TGCGCCAGCAGCCCCCACCCCAGCTCCTACAATGAGCAGTTCTTC	CASSPHPSSYNEQFF
13	TRBJ1-2	.	TRBV5-6	.	TGTGCCAGCAGCTCTAGCCCCGGATACGGCTACACCTTC	CASSSSPGYGYTF
15	TRBJ1-1	.	TRBV4-1	.	TGCGCCAGCAGCCCTTCGGAGGGCAGGGACACTGAAGCTTTCTTT	CASSPSEGRDTEAFF
16	TRBJ1-1	.	TRBV5-4	.	TGTGCCAGCAGCTTGAGGCAGGCGGGGTTGAACACTGAAGCTTTCTTT	CASSLRQAGLNTEAFF